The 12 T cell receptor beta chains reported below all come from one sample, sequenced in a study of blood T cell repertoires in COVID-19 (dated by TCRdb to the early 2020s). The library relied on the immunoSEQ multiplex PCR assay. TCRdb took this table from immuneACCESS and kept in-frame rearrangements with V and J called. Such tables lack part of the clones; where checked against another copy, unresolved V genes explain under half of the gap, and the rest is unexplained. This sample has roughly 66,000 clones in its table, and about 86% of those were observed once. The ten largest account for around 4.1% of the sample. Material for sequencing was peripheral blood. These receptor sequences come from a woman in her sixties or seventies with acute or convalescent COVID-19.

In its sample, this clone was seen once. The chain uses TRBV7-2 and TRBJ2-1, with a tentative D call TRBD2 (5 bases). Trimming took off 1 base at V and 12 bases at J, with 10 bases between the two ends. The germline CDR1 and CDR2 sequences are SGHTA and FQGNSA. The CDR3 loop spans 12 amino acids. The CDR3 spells CASSLGLEGQFF. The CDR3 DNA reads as TGTGCCAGCAGCTTAGGACTCGAGGGGCAGTTCTTC. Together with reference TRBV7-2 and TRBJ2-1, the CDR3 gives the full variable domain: GAGVSQSPSNKVTEKGKDVELRCDPISGHTALYWYRQSLGQGLEFLIYFQGNSAPDKSGLPSDRFSAERTGGSVSTLTIQRTQQEDSAVYLCASSLGLEGQFFGPGTRLTVL.

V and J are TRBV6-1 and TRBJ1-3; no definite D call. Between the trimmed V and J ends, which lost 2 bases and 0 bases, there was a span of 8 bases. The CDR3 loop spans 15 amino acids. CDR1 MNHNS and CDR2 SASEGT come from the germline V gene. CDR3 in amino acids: CASSERTFSGNTIYF. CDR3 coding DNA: TGTGCCAGCAGTGAAAGAACATTCTCTGGAAACACCATATATTTT.

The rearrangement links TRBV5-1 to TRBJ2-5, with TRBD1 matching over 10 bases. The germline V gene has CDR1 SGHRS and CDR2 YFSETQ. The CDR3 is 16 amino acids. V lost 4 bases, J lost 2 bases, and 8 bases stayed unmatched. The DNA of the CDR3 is TGCGCCAGCAGCGGGGGACAGGGGATCGGACAAGAGACCCAGTACTTC. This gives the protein CASSGGQGIGQETQYF.

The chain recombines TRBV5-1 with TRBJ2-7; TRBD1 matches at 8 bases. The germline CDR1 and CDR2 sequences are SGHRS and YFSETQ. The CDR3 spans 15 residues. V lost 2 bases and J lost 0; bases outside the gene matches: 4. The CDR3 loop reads CASSFGQGTSYEQYF. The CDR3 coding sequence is TGCGCCAGCAGCTTCGGACAGGGAACCTCCTACGAGCAGTACTTC.

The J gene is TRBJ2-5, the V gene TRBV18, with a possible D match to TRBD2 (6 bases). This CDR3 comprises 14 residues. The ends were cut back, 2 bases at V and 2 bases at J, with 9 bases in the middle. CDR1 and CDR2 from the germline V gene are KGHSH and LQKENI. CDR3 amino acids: CASSPSGGQETQYF. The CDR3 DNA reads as TGTGCCAGCTCACCATCCGGGGGTCAAGAGACCCAGTACTTC.

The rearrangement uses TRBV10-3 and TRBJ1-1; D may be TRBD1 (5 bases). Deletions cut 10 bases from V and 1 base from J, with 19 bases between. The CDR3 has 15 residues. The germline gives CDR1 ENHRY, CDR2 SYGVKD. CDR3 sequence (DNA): TGTGCCACTTCTGGCGCTGGAGGGACGAACACTGAAGCTTTCTTT. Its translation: CATSGAGGTNTEAFF.

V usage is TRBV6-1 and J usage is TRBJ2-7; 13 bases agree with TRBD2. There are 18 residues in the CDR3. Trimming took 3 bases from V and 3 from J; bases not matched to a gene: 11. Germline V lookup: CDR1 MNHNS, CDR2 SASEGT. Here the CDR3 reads CASSEKLWTSGGLYEQYF. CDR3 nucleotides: TGTGCCAGCAGTGAGAAGTTGTGGACTAGCGGGGGACTCTACGAGCAGTACTTC.

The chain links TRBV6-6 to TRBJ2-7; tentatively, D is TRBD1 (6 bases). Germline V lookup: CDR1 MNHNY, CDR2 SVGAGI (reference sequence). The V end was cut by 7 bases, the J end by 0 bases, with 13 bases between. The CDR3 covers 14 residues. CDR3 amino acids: CASTPQGFSYEQYF. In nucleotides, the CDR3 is TGTGCCAGCACCCCCCAGGGGTTCTCCTACGAGCAGTACTTC.

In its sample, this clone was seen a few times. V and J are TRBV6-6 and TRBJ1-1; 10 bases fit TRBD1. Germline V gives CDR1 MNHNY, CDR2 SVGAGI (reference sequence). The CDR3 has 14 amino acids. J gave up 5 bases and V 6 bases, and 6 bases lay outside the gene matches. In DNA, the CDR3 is TGTGCCAGCAGCCCTAGACAGGGGGCTACTGAAGCTTTCTTT. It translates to CASSPRQGATEAFF.

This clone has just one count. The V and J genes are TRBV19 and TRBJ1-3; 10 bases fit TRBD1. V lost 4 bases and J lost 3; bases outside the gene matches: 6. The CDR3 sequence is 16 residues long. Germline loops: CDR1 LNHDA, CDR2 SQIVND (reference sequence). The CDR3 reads CASSNSGQGLGNTIYF. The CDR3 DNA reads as TGTGCCAGTAGTAATTCGGGACAGGGGCTTGGAAACACCATATATTTT.

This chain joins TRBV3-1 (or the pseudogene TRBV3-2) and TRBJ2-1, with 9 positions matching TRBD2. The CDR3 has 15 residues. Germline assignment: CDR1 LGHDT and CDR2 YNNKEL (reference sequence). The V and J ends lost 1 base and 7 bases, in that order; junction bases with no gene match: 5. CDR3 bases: TGTGCCAGCAGCCAAGGCGGCGGGGGGGCGAATGAGCAGTTCTTC. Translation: CASSQGGGGANEQFF.

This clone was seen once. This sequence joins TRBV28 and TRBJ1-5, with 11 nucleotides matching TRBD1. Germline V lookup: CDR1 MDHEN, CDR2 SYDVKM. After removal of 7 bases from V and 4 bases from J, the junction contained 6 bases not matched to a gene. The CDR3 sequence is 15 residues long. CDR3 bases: TGTGCCAGCACCCCGGGGACAGGGGGTAATCAGCCCCAGCATTTT. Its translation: CASTPGTGGNQPQHF.